One sample yielded the 14 T cell receptor beta chains listed below, sequenced in a study of OX40 agonist ivuxolimab in advanced cancers. The protocol was immunoSEQ multiplex PCR, while the TCRdb copy is restricted to in-frame clones and leaves out a portion. Of tens of thousands of clones listed, 65% to 85% are singletons. The source was CD4+ or CD8+ T cells sorted from blood, collected in a trial of the OX40 agonist ivuxolimab. All receptors come from an adult with an advanced solid tumor such as melanoma, head and neck, liver or kidney cancer.

The chain has TRBV2 and TRBJ1-4, with 8 bases lining up with TRBD1. After removal of 7 bases from V and 3 bases from J, the junction contained 10 bases not matched to a gene. CDR3 length: 16 amino acids. The germline CDR1 and CDR2 sequences are SNHLY and FYNNEI. The CDR3 loop is CASKSWTGTPNEKLFF. In DNA form, the CDR3 reads TGTGCCAGCAAATCTTGGACAGGGACCCCTAATGAAAAACTGTTTTTT.

The chain recombines TRBV28 with TRBJ1-4; 7 bases agree with TRBD1. Germline loops: CDR1 MDHEN, CDR2 SYDVKM. V lost 2 bases to trimming and J lost 6 bases; unmatched junction nucleotides: 3. The CDR3 contains 14 residues. CDR3 in amino acids: CASSLQGGHEKLFF. The CDR3 region has the DNA TGTGCCAGCAGTTTACAGGGGGGTCATGAAAAACTGTTTTTT.

This rearrangement joins TRBV6-5 to TRBJ2-1, with D perhaps being TRBD1 or TRBD2 (5 bases each). Per the germline V gene, CDR1 is MNHEY and CDR2 is SVGAGI. The CDR3 has 15 amino acids. V was pared by 6 bases and J by 4 bases, with 16 bases between. The CDR3 loop reads CASSLGATRYNEQFF. The CDR3 DNA is TGTGCCAGCAGCCTAGGGGCTACTAGATACAATGAGCAGTTCTTC.

The chain uses TRBV5-6 and TRBJ2-1; 9 bases match TRBD1. The germline CDR1 and CDR2 sequences are SGHDT and YYEEEE. V shed 0 bases, J shed 6 bases, and the junction held 7 bases outside the gene matches. The CDR3 sequence is 16 residues long. CDR3 loop: CASSLVSTGGPNEQFF. CDR3 DNA: TGTGCCAGCAGCTTGGTTTCGACAGGGGGTCCCAATGAGCAGTTCTTC.

This clone occurred a few times. CDR3 sequence: CASSLLGPTKNIQYF. The DNA of the CDR3 is TGTGCCAGCAGTTTACTGGGACCAACCAAAAACATTCAGTACTTC. This rearrangement joins TRBV27 to TRBJ2-4; either TRBD1 or TRBD2 may fit D (5 bases each). The CDR3 extends over 15 amino acids. V shed 2 bases and J shed 2 bases, with 10 bases lying between them. Looked up from germline, CDR1 is MNHEY and CDR2 is SMNVEV (reference sequence).

The chain has TRBV6-1 and TRBJ2-7, with 9 bases matching TRBD1. CDR3 size: 13 residues. Germline V gene data show CDR1 as MNHNS and CDR2 as SASEGT. J lost 2 bases, V lost 7 bases, and 3 bases had no gene match. The CDR3 sequence is CASTRTGAYEQYF. The CDR3 nucleotides read TGTGCCAGCACCCGGACAGGGGCCTACGAGCAGTACTTC.

V usage is TRBV5-1 and J usage is TRBJ2-3; 11 nucleotides align to TRBD2. V trimming: 4 bases; J trimming: 4 bases; junction bases outside the gene matches: 8. This CDR3 contains 16 residues. Germline V gives CDR1 SGHRS, CDR2 YFSETQ. The CDR3 coding sequence is TGCGCCAGCAGCATTAGCGGGGGGGCCGGGGCAGATACGCAGTATTTT. Translating it yields CASSISGGAGADTQYF.

The V and J genes are TRBV6-1 and TRBJ1-2; D is ambiguous. The V and J ends lost 7 bases and 0 bases respectively, with 12 bases between them. The CDR3 consists of 14 residues. CDR1 and CDR2 (germline): MNHNS, SASEGT. The CDR3 DNA sequence: TGTGCCAGCAAGACGTCAGCCTCTAACTATGGCTACACCTTC. This codes for CASKTSASNYGYTF.

The chain combines TRBV6-5 with TRBJ2-1; the match to TRBD2 covers 8 bases. This CDR3 has 13 residues. The V segment lost 6 bases and the J segment 10 bases; nucleotides outside the gene matches: 8. Germline loops: CDR1 MNHEY, CDR2 SVGAGI. The CDR3 reads CASRTAGGGEQFF. The CDR3 DNA follows: TGTGCCAGCAGAACTGCGGGGGGCGGGGAGCAGTTCTTC.

V gene TRBV18 combines with J gene TRBJ1-1; D possibly corresponds to TRBD1 (5 bases). Germline V lookup: CDR1 KGHSH, CDR2 LQKENI. Deletions cut 4 bases from V and 1 base from J, with 19 bases between. The CDR3 extends over 17 amino acids. This CDR3 reads CASSQLAGLGSNTEAFF. The CDR3 DNA reads TGTGCCAGCTCACAACTAGCGGGACTCGGATCGAACACTGAAGCTTTCTTT.

This chain uses TRBV11-2 with TRBJ2-1; 9 nucleotides line up with TRBD1. Looked up from germline, CDR1 is SGHAT and CDR2 is FQNNGV. The CDR3 totals 13 residues. After removal of 6 bases from V and 7 bases from J, the junction contained 4 bases not matched to a gene. The CDR3 loop is CASSWDRVNEQFF. The CDR3 DNA sequence: TGTGCCAGCAGTTGGGACAGGGTGAATGAGCAGTTCTTC.

The V call is TRBV4-2, the J call TRBJ1-2; no reliable D call. Germline lookup yields CDR1 LGHNA and CDR2 YNFKEQ. The germline V and J ends were trimmed by 0 bases and 3 bases, with 11 bases remaining between them. CDR3 length: 15 residues. The CDR3 spells CASSQDLGYYYGYTF. DNA for the CDR3: TGTGCCAGCAGCCAAGACCTCGGGTACTACTATGGCTACACCTTC.

The chain combines TRBV25-1 with TRBJ1-1; 7 nucleotides line up with TRBD1. CDR1 and CDR2 from the germline V gene are MGHDK and SYGVNS. The V gene end was trimmed by 1 base and the J gene end by 4 bases; junction bases not matched to a gene: 9. This CDR3 comprises 16 residues. In DNA form, the CDR3 reads TGTGCCAGCAGTGAATCTAGGGGGCCTCGTGGCACTGAAGCTTTCTTT. This translates into CASSESRGPRGTEAFF.

The chain employs TRBV7-8 and TRBJ1-5, with 9 positions matching TRBD1. The CDR3 runs 18 residues. Germline V gene data show CDR1 as SGHVS and CDR2 as FQNEAQ. J gave up 2 bases and V 3 bases, and 11 bases lay outside the gene matches. CDR3 nucleotide sequence: TGTGCCAGCAGCTTCACAGGGGGCGCGTCTGTTGGCAATCAGCCCCAGCATTTT. This codes for CASSFTGGASVGNQPQHF.